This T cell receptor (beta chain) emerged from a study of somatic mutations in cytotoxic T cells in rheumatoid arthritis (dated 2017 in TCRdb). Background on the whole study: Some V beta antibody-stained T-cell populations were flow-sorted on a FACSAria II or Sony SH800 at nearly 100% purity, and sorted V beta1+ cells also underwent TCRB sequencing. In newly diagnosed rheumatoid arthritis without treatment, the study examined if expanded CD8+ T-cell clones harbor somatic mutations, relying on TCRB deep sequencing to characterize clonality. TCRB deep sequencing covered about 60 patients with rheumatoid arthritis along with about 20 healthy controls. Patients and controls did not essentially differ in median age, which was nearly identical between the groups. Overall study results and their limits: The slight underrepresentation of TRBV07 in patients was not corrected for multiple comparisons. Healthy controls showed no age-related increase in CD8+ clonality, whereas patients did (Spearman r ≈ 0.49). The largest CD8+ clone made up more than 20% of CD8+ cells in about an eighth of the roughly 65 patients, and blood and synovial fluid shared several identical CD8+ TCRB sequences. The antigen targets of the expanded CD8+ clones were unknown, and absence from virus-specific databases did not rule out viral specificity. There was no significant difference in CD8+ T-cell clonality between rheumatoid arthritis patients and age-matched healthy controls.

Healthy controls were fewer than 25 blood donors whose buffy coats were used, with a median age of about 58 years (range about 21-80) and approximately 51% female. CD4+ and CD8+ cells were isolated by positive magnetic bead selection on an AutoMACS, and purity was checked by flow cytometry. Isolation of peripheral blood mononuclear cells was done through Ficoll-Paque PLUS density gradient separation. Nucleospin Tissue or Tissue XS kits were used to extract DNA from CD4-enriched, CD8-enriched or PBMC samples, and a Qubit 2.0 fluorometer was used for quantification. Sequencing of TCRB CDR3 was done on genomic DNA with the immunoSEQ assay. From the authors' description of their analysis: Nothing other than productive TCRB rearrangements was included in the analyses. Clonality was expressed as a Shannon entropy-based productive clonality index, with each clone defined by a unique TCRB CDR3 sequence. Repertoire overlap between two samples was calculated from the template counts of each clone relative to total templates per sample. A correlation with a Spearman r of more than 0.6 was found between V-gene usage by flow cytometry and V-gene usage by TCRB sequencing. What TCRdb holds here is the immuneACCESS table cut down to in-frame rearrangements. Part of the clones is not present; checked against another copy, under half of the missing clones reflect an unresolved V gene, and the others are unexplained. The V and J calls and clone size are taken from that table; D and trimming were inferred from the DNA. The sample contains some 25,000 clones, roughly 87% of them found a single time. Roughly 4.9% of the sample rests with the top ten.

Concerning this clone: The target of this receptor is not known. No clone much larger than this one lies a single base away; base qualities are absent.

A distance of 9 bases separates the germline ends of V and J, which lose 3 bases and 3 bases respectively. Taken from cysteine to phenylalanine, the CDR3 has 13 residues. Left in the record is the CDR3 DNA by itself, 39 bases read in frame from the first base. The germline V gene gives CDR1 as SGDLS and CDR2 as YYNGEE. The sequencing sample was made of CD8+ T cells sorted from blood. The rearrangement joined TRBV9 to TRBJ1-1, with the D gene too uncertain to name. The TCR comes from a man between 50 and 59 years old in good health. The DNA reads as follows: TGTGCCAGCAGCGGAGGGAGAGACACTGAAGCTTTCTTT. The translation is CASSGGRDTEAFF.